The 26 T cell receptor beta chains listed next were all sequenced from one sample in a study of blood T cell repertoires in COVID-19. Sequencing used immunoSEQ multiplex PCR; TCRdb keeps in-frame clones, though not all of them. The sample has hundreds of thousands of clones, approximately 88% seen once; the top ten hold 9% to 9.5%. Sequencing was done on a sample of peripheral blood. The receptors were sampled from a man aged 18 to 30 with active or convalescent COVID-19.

The CDR3 sequence: CSASPGPNQPQHF. DNA for the CDR3: TGCAGTGCTAGTCCGGGTCCCAATCAGCCCCAGCATTTT. The V call is TRBV20-1, the J call TRBJ1-5; D is unresolved. Germline CDR1 reads DFQATT; CDR2 reads SNEGSKA (reference sequence). The CDR3 has 13 amino acids. V was shortened by 3 bases and J by 3 bases, with 9 bases between the two germline ends.

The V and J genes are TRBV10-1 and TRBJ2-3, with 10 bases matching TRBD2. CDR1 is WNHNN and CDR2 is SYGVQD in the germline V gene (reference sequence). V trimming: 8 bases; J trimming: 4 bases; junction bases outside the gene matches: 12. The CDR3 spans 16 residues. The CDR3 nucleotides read TGCGCCAGCGGTGGGGCCCTAGCGGGGGAATCAGATACGCAGTATTTT. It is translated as CASGGALAGESDTQYF.

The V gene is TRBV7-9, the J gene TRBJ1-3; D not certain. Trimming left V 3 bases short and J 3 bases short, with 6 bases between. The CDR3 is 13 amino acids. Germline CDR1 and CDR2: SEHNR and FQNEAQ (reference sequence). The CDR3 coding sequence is TGTGCCAGCAGCTTGGCGGGTGGAAACACCATATATTTT. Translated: CASSLAGGNTIYF.

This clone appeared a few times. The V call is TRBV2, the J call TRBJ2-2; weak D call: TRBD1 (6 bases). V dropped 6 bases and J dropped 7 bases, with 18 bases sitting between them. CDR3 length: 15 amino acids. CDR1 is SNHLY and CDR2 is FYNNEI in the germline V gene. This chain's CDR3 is CASRQGRGPRGELFF. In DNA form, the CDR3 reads TGTGCCAGCAGACAGGGACGTGGCCCTCGCGGGGAGCTGTTTTTT.

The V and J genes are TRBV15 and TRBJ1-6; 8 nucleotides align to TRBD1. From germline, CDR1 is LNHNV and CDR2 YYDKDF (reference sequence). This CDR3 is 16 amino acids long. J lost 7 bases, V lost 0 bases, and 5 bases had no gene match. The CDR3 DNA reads TGTGCCACCAGCAGAGATCCGGGACAGGTGAATTCACCCCTCCACTTT. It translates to CATSRDPGQVNSPLHF.

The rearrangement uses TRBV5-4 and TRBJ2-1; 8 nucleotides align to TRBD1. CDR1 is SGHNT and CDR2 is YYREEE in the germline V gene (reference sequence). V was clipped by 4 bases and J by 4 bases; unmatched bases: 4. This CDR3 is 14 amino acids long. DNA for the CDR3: TGTGCCAGCAGCGGGGGACAGGTGTACAATGAGCAGTTCTTC. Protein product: CASSGGQVYNEQFF.

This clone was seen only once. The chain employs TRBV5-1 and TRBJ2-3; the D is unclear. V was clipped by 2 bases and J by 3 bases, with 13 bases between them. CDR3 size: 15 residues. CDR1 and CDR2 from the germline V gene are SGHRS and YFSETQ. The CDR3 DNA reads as TGCGCCAGCAGCTTATATCCCAGGCCAACAGATACGCAGTATTTT. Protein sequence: CASSLYPRPTDTQYF. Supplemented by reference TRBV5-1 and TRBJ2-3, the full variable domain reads KAGVTQTPRYLIKTRGQQVTLSCSPISGHRSVSWYQQTPGQGLQFLFEYFSETQRNKGNFPGRFSGRQFSNSRSEMNVSTLELGDSALYLCASSLYPRPTDTQYFGPGTRLTVL.

The CDR3: CASSLDRVTDTQYF. The DNA of the CDR3 is TGTGCCAGCAGCTTAGACAGAGTCACAGATACGCAGTATTTT. V and J are TRBV7-6 and TRBJ2-3; no clear D. The V gene's germline CDR1 is SGHVS and CDR2 FNYEAQ. This CDR3 is built from 14 residues. Trimming pared 1 base from V and 2 bases from J, leaving 7 bases between.

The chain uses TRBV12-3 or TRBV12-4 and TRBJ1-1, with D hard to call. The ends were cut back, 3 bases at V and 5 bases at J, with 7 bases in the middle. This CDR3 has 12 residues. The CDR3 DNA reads TGTGCCAGCAGTTTTCGGTTTACTGAAGCTTTCTTT. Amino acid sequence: CASSFRFTEAFF.

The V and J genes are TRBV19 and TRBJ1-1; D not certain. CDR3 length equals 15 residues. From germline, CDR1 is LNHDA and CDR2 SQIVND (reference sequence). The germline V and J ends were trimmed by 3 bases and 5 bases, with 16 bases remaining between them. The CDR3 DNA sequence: TGTGCCAGTAGTATTTCTACAGACCTCTTGACTGAAGCTTTCTTT. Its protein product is CASSISTDLLTEAFF.

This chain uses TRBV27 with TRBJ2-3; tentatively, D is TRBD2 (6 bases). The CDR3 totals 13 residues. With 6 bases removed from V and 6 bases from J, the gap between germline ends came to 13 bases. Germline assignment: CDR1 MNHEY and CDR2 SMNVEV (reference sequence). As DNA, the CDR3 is TGTGCCAGCAGGCGCGGGGTTTGGGATACGCAGTATTTT. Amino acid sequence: CASRRGVWDTQYF.

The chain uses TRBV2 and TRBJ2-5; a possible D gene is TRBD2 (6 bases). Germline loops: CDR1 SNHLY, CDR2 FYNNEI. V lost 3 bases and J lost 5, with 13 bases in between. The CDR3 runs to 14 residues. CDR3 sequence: CASSEGPGSETQYF. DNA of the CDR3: TGTGCCAGCAGTGAGGGTCCCGGGAGCGAGACCCAGTACTTC.

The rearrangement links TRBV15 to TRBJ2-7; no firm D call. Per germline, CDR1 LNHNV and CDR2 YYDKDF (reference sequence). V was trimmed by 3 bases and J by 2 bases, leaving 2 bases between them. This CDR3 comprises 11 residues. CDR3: CATSSAYEQYF. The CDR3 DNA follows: TGTGCCACCAGCAGCGCCTACGAGCAGTACTTC.

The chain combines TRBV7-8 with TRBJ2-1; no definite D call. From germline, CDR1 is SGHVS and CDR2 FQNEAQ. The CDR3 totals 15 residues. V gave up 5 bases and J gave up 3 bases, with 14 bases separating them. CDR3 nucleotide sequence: TGTGCCAGCAGCGCAACAGAGATATACTACAATGAGCAGTTCTTC. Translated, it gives CASSATEIYYNEQFF. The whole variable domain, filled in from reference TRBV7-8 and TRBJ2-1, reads GAGVSQSPRYKVAKRGQDVALRCDPISGHVSLFWYQQALGQGPEFLTYFQNEAQLDKSGLPSDRFFAERPEGSVSTLKIQRTQQEDSAVYLCASSATEIYYNEQFFGPGTRLTVL.

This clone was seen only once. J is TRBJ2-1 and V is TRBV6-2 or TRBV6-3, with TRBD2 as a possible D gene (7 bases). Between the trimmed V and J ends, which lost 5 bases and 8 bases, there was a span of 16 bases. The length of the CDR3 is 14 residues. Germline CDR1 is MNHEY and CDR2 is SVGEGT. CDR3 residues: CASSPWGGGDEQFF. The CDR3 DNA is TGTGCCAGCAGTCCCTGGGGAGGGGGGGATGAGCAGTTCTTC.

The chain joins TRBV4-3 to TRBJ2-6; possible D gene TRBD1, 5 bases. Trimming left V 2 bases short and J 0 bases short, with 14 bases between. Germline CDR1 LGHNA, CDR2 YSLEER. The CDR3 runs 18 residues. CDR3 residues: CASSQKTATYSGANVLTF. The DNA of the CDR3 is TGCGCCAGCAGCCAAAAGACAGCAACCTACTCTGGGGCCAACGTCCTGACTTTC.

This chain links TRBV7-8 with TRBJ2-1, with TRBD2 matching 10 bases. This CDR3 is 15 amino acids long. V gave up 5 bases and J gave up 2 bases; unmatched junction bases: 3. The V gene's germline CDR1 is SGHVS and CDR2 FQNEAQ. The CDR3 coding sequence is TGTGCCAGCAGCATCAGCGGGGGGGCCTACAATGAGCAGTTCTTC. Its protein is CASSISGGAYNEQFF.

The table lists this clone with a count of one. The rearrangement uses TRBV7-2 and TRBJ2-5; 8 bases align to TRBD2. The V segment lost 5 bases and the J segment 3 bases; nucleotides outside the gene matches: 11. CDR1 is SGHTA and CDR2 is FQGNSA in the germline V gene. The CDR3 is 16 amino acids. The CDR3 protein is CASSKQRGYLKETQYF. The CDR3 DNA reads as TGTGCCAGCAGCAAACAGCGGGGGTACTTAAAAGAGACCCAGTACTTC.

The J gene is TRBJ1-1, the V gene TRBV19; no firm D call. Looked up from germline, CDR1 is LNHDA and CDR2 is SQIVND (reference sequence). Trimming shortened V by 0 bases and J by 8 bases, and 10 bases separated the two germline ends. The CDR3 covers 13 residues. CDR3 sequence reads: CASSIDTQAEAFF. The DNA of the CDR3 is TGTGCCAGTAGTATAGACACCCAGGCCGAAGCTTTCTTT.

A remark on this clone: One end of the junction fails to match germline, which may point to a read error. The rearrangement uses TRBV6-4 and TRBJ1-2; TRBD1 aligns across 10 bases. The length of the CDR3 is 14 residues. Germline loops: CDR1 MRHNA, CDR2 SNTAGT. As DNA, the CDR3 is TGTGCCAGCAGTCCCGCGGGGACAGGGGCCCTTCCATCCTTC. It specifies CASSPAGTGALPSF.

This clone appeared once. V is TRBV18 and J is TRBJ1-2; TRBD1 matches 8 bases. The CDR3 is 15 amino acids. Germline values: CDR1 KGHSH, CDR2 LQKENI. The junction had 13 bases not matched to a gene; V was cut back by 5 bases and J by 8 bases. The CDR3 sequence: CASSASTGASGGYTF. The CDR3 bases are TGTGCCAGCTCAGCCTCGACAGGGGCTTCGGGAGGCTACACCTTC.

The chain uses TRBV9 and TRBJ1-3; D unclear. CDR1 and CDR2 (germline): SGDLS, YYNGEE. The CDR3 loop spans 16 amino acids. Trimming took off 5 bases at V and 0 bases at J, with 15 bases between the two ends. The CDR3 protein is CASSLFEDSSGNTIYF. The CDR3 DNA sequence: TGTGCCAGCAGTTTATTCGAGGATAGCTCTGGAAACACCATATATTTT.

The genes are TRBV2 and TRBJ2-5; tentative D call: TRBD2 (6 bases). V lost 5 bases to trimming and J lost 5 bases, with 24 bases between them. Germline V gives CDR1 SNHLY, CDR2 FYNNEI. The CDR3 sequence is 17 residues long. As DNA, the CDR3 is TGTGCCAGCAGTTACACTGACACCGGGACTCACGGGGAGACCCAGTACTTC. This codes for CASSYTDTGTHGETQYF.

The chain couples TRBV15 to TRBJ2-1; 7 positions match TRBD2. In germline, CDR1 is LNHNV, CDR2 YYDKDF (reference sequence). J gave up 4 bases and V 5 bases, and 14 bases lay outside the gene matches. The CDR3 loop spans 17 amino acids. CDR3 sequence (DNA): TGTGCCACCAGCTCACCGGGTGGACTAGTTTCATACAATGAGCAGTTCTTC. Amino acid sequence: CATSSPGGLVSYNEQFF.

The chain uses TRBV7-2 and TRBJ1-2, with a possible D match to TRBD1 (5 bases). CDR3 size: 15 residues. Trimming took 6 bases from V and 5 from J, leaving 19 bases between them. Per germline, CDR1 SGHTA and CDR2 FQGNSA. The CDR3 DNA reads TGTGCCAGCAGAACAACGGGGGGGAGCGGTTATGGCTACACCTTC. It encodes CASRTTGGSGYGYTF.

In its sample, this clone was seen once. The CDR3 DNA follows: TGTGCTACCGATTATTTAGCGGGGGGGCGCAAAAACACCGGGGAGCTGTTTTTT. Translated: CATDYLAGGRKNTGELFF. The rearrangement joins TRBV12-5 to TRBJ2-2; 11 nucleotides align to TRBD2. Losses at the gene ends were 10 bases for V and 2 bases for J; bases not matched to a gene: 15. The CDR3 extends over 18 amino acids. The germline CDR1 and CDR2 sequences are LGHNT and FRNRAP.